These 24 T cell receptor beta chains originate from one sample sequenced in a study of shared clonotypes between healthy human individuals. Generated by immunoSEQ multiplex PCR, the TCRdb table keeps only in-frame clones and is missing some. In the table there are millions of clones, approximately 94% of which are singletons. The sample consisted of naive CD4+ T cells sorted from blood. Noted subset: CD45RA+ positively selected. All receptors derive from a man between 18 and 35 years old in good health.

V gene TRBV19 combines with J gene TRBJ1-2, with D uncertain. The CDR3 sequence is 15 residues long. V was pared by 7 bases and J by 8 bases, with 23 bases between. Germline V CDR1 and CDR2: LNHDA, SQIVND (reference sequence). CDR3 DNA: TGTGCCAGTACCTCGACACGGGTTTCTTCCTACGGCTACACCTTC. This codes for CASTSTRVSSYGYTF.

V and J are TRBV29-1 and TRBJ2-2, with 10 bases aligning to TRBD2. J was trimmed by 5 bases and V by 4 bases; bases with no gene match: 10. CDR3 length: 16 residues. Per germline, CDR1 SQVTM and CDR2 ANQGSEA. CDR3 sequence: CSVATSGERRTGELFF. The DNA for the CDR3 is TGCAGCGTTGCAACTAGCGGGGAGCGTAGGACCGGGGAGCTGTTTTTT.

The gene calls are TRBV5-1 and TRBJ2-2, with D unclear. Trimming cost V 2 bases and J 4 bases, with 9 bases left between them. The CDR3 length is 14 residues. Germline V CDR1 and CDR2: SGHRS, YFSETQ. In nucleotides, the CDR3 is TGCGCCAGCAGCTTAGGGCACTCCACCGGGGAGCTGTTTTTT. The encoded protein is CASSLGHSTGELFF.

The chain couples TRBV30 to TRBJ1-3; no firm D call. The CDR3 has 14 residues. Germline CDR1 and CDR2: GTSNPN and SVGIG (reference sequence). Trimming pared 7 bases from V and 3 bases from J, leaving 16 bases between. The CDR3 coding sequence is TGTGCCTCCCTCGACCGGACCGTTGGAAACACCATATATTTT. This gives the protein CASLDRTVGNTIYF.

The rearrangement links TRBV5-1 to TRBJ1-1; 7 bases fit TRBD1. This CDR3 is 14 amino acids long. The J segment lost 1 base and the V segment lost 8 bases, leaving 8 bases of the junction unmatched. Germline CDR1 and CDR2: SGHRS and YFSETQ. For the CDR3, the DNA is TGCGCCAGTAGGCGGGACAGAGGGAACACTGAAGCTTTCTTT. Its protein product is CASRRDRGNTEAFF.

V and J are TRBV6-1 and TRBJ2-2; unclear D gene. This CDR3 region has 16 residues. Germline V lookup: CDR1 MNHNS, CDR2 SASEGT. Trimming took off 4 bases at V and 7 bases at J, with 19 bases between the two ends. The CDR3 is CASSGRIITASGELFF. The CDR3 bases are TGTGCCAGCAGTGGCCGGATCATAACTGCCAGCGGGGAGCTGTTTTTT.

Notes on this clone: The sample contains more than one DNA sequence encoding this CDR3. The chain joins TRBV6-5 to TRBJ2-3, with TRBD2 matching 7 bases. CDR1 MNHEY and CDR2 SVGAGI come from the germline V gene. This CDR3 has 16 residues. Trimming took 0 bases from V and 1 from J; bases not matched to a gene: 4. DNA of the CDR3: TGTGCCAGCAGTTACTCGACGGCGGGGGGCACAGATACGCAGTATTTT. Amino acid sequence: CASSYSTAGGTDTQYF.

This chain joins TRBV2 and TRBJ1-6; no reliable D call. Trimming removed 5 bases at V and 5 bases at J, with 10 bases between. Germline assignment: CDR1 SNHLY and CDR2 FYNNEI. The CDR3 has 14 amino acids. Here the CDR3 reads CASSPGSNNSPLHF. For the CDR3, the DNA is TGTGCCAGCAGTCCCGGATCGAATAATTCACCCCTCCACTTT.

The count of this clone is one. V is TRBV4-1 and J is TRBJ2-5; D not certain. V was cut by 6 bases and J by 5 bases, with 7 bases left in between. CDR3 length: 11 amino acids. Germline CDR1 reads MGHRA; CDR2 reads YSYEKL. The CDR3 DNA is TGCGCCAGCAGGTACGGGGAGACCCAGTACTTC. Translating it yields CASRYGETQYF.

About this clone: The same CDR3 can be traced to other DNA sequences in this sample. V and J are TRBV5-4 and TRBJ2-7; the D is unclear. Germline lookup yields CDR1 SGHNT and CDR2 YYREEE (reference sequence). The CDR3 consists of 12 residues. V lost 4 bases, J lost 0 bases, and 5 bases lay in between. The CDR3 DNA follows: TGTGCCAGCAGCCCTAACTCCTACGAGCAGTACTTC. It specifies CASSPNSYEQYF.

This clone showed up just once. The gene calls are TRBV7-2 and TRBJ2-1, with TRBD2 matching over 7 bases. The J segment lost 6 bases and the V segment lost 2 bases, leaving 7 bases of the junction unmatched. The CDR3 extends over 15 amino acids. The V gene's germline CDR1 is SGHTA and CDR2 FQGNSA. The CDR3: CASSLIGLVANEQFF. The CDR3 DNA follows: TGTGCCAGCAGCTTAATAGGACTAGTGGCCAATGAGCAGTTCTTC.

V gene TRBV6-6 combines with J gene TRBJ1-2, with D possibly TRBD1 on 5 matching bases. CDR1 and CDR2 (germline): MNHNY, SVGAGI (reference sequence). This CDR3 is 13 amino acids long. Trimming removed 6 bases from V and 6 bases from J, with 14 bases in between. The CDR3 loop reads CASSAWGRNGYTF. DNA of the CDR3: TGTGCCAGCAGCGCATGGGGGAGGAATGGCTACACCTTC.

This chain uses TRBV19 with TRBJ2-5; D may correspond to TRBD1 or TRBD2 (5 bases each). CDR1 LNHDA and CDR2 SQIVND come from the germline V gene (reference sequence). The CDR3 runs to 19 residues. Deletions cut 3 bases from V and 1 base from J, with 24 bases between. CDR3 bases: TGTGCCAGTAGTATCGCGCCGGGACGGGCCAAAAGGGTCCAAGAGACCCAGTACTTC. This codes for CASSIAPGRAKRVQETQYF.

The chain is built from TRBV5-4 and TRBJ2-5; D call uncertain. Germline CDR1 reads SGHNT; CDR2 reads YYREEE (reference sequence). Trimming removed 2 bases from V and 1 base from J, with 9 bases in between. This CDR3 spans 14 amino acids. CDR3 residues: CASSLSASQETQYF. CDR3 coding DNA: TGTGCCAGCAGCTTAAGTGCCAGCCAAGAGACCCAGTACTTC.

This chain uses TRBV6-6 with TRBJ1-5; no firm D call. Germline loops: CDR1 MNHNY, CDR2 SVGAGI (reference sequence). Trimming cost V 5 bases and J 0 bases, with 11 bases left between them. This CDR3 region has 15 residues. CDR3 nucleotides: TGTGCCAGCAGTCAAGGACGGGATAGCAATCAGCCCCAGCATTTT. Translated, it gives CASSQGRDSNQPQHF.

In DNA, the CDR3 is TGTGCCAGCAGTTATCCGGGACACTCCTACGAGCAGTACTTC. It specifies CASSYPGHSYEQYF. This chain connects TRBV28 to TRBJ2-7; D is perhaps TRBD1 (6 bases). CDR1 is MDHEN and CDR2 is SYDVKM in the germline V gene. This CDR3 comprises 14 residues. V lost 4 bases, J lost 0 bases, and 10 bases lay in between.

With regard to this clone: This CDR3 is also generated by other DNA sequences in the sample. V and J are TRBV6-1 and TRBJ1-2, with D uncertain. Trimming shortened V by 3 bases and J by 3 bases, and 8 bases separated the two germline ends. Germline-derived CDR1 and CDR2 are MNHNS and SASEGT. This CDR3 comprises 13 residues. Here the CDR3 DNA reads TGTGCCAGCAGTGAGACCGGGGACTATGGCTACACCTTC. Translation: CASSETGDYGYTF.

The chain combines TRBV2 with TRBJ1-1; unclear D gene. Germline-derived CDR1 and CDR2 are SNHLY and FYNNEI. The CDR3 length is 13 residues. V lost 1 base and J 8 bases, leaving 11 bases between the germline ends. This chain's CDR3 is CASSEVRTLEAFF. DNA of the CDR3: TGTGCCAGCAGTGAAGTCAGGACCCTCGAAGCTTTCTTT.

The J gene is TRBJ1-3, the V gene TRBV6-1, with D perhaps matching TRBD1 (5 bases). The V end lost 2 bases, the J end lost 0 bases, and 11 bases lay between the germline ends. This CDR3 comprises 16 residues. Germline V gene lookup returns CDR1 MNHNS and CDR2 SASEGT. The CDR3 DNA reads TGTGCCAGCAGTGAACGAGGGGCCGACTCTGGAAACACCATATATTTT. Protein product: CASSERGADSGNTIYF.

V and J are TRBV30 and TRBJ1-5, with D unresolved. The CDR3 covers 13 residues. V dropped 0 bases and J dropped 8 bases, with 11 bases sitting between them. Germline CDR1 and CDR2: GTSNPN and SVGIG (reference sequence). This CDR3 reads CAWSVEGVKPQHF. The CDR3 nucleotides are TGTGCCTGGAGTGTAGAGGGAGTTAAGCCCCAGCATTTT.

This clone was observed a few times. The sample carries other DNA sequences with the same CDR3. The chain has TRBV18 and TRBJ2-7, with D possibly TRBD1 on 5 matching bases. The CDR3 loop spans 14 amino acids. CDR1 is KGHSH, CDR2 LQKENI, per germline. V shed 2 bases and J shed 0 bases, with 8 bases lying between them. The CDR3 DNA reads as TGTGCCAGCTCACCAGCAGGGAACTCCTACGAGCAGTACTTC. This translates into CASSPAGNSYEQYF.

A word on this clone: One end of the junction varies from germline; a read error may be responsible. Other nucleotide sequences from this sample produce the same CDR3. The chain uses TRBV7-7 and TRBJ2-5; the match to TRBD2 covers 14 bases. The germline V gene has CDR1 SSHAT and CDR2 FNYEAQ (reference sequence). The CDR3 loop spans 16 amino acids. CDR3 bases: TGTGCTAGCAGCCCGGGACTAGCGGGGGCCCAAGAGACCCAGTACTTC. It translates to CASSPGLAGAQETQYF.

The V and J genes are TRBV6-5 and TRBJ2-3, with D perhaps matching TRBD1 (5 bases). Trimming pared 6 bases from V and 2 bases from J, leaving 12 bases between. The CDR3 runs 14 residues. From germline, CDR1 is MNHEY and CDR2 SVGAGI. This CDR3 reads CASRQTVNTDTQYF. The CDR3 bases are TGTGCCAGCAGACAGACAGTTAACACAGATACGCAGTATTTT.

CDR3 DNA: TGTGCCAGCACCCTAAGGTGGGTGAACACTGAAGCTTTCTTT. It codes for CASTLRWVNTEAFF. The genes are TRBV6-1 and TRBJ1-1; D is unclear. The germline V and J ends were trimmed by 7 bases and 0 bases, with 12 bases remaining between them. Germline CDR1 reads MNHNS; CDR2 reads SASEGT. This CDR3 has 14 residues.